The 25 T cell receptor beta chains below were found in one sample sequenced in a study of T cells in Graves' hyperthyroidism and ophthalmopathy. Amplification targeted TCR beta CDR3 regions from RNA transcripts. The HTBI set primed first-round TCR CDR3 RT-PCR. TCRdb re-derived calls from the multiplex PCR reads in MiXCR, one entry per CDR3 protein. The table includes 660,000 or so distinct CDR3 sequences, 45% detected once. The sequenced sample consisted of peripheral blood or thyroid tissue (not recorded which). These receptors all stem from an adult man with Graves' disease, either hyperthyroidism or ophthalmopathy (not recorded which).

The chain is built from TRBV20-1 and TRBJ1-6, with a tentative D call TRBD1 (6 bases). Germline V gene data show CDR1 as DFQATT and CDR2 as SNEGSKA (reference sequence). Trimming removed 6 bases from V and 6 bases from J, with 18 bases in between. The CDR3 runs 15 residues. The CDR3 loop reads CSAGGPGHVNSPLHF. CDR3 in DNA: TGCAGTGCAGGGGGGCCGGGACACGTTAATTCACCCCTCCACTTT.

This clonotype has just a few counts. The rearrangement links TRBV7-9 to TRBJ1-3; tentative D call: TRBD1 (5 bases). Germline V gene lookup returns CDR1 SEHNR and CDR2 FQNEAQ (reference sequence). The CDR3 has 17 amino acids. V was clipped by 2 bases and J by 1 base, with 15 bases between them. CDR3 in DNA: TGTGCCAGCAGCTTATTGGGGCAGGGACCTTCTGGAAACACCATATATTTT. Protein: CASSLLGQGPSGNTIYF. The whole variable domain, filled in from reference TRBV7-9 and TRBJ1-3, reads DTGVSQNPRHKITKRGQNVTFRCDPISEHNRLYWYRQTLGQGPEFLTYFQNEAQLEKSRLLSDRFSAERPKGSFSTLEIQRTEQGDSAMYLCASSLLGQGPSGNTIYFGEGSWLTVV.

The chain couples TRBV7-2 to TRBJ2-5; a weak D match, TRBD2 (7 bases). The CDR3 contains 14 residues. The V gene's germline CDR1 is SGHTA and CDR2 FQGNSA. Between the trimmed V and J ends, which lost 4 bases and 7 bases, there was a span of 16 bases. As DNA, the CDR3 is TGTGCCAGCAGCTCCATTGGCGGGGGCGGGACCCAGTACTTC. Translating gives CASSSIGGGGTQYF.

This clonotype was counted once. This sequence joins TRBV25-1 and TRBJ2-5; 10 bases map to TRBD2. The CDR3 has 17 residues. J lost 4 bases, V lost 4 bases, and 12 bases had no gene match. In germline, CDR1 is MGHDK, CDR2 SYGVNS. The CDR3 DNA follows: TGTGCCAGCAGTGCTAAGTCTCTAGCGGGGGTTGGAGAGACCCAGTACTTC. Amino acids: CASSAKSLAGVGETQYF.

The sample holds many counts of this clonotype. The chain links TRBV2 to TRBJ1-4, with D maybe TRBD1 (5 bases). The germline V and J ends were trimmed by 7 bases and 5 bases, with 11 bases remaining between them. The CDR3 length is 13 residues. Looked up from germline, CDR1 is SNHLY and CDR2 is FYNNEI. CDR3 loop: CASNEGFNEKLFF. The CDR3 DNA follows: TGTGCCAGCAACGAGGGGTTCAATGAAAAACTGTTTTTT.

This chain uses TRBV25-1 with TRBJ1-2, with 7 bases aligning to TRBD1. J was trimmed by 2 bases and V by 8 bases; bases with no gene match: 8. CDR1 and CDR2 (germline): MGHDK, SYGVNS. The CDR3 sequence is 14 residues long. The CDR3 sequence is CASSRRGQNYGYTF. The CDR3 nucleotides are TGTGCCAGCTCACGCCGGGGACAGAACTATGGCTACACCTTC.

This clonotype was recorded many times. The chain couples TRBV20-1 to TRBJ1-2; D is unresolved. CDR3 length: 14 amino acids. Germline V gene lookup returns CDR1 DFQATT and CDR2 SNEGSKA (reference sequence). The V end was cut by 3 bases, the J end by 3 bases, with 14 bases between. The CDR3 region is CSASNDGSHYGYTF. Here the CDR3 DNA reads TGCAGTGCTAGCAATGACGGCTCCCACTATGGCTACACCTTC.

This clonotype has more than one count but fewer than ten. The CDR3 DNA reads as TGTGCCAGTAGTATATGGGGAGTGAACACTGAAGCTTTCTTT. Its protein product is CASSIWGVNTEAFF. This rearrangement joins TRBV19 to TRBJ1-1; D gene uncertain. Trimming stripped 2 bases from V and 0 bases from J, with 7 bases between. This CDR3 has 14 amino acids. Germline values: CDR1 LNHDA, CDR2 SQIVND (reference sequence). Combining the CDR3 with reference TRBV19 and TRBJ1-1 gives the whole variable domain DGGITQSPKYLFRKEGQNVTLSCEQNLNHDAMYWYRQDPGQGLRLIYYSQIVNDFQKGDIAEGYSVSREKKESFPLTVTSAQKNPTAFYLCASSIWGVNTEAFFGQGTRLTVV.

The chain has TRBV7-8 and TRBJ1-2; TRBD1 might be the D (6 bases). Trimming shortened V by 2 bases and J by 0 bases, and 10 bases separated the two germline ends. Germline V lookup: CDR1 SGHVS, CDR2 FQNEAQ. There are 15 residues in the CDR3. As DNA, the CDR3 is TGTGCCAGCAGCTTACAGGGGAGGGCTAACTATGGCTACACCTTC. Amino acids: CASSLQGRANYGYTF. The complete variable domain, with remaining parts taken from reference TRBV7-8 and TRBJ1-2, reads GAGVSQSPRYKVAKRGQDVALRCDPISGHVSLFWYQQALGQGPEFLTYFQNEAQLDKSGLPSDRFFAERPEGSVSTLKIQRTQQEDSAVYLCASSLQGRANYGYTFGSGTRLTVV.

This clonotype was seen a single time. This may arise from a read error, as a much more abundant clone is one base away. V usage is TRBV24-1 and J usage is TRBJ2-6; D may be TRBD1 (5 bases). Germline V CDR1 and CDR2: KGHDR, SFDVKD. The CDR3 is made up of 18 amino acids. Trimming shortened V by 4 bases and J by 0 bases, and 15 bases separated the two germline ends. CDR3 sequence reads: CATSESRGRGSGANVLTF. Written as DNA, the CDR3 is TGTGCCACCAGTGAGTCAAGGGGTAGGGGCTCTGGGGCCAACGTCCTGACTTTC.

This clonotype showed up many times. V and J are TRBV9 and TRBJ1-6; D possibly corresponds to TRBD1 (6 bases). The CDR3 consists of 14 residues. Per germline, CDR1 SGDLS and CDR2 YYNGEE. V was clipped by 0 bases and J by 7 bases, with 8 bases between them. The CDR3 sequence: CASSVGQANSPLHF. CDR3 nucleotide sequence: TGTGCCAGCAGCGTAGGACAGGCGAATTCACCCCTCCACTTT.

This clonotype was observed at least ten times. This chain links TRBV10-3 with TRBJ1-2, with 7 bases identical to TRBD1. Unmatched junction bases numbered 3, after V lost 6 bases and J lost 8 bases. The CDR3 totals 11 residues. Per the germline V gene, CDR1 is ENHRY and CDR2 is SYGVKD. The CDR3 DNA follows: TGTGCCATCAGCTCAGGGGGAGGCTACACCTTC. Translated, it gives CAISSGGGYTF.

This chain connects TRBV7-2 to TRBJ1-6, with D maybe TRBD1 (5 bases). The CDR3 runs 16 residues. CDR1 is SGHTA and CDR2 is FQGNSA in the germline V gene. V lost 9 bases, J lost 8 bases, and 23 bases lay in between. The CDR3 coding sequence is TGTGCCAGTAGACCGATAGGGCAGGGATGGCATTCACCCCTCCACTTT. It specifies CASRPIGQGWHSPLHF.

Ten or more counts support this clonotype. This sequence joins TRBV29-1 and TRBJ1-1, with a weak D call TRBD1 (6 bases). The CDR3 totals 13 residues. V was shortened by 8 bases and J by 1 base, with 14 bases between the two germline ends. Per the germline V gene, CDR1 is SQVTM and CDR2 is ANQGSEA. The DNA for the CDR3 is TGCAGCAGTTCACAGGGAGGGAACACTGAAGCTTTCTTT. Amino acid sequence: CSSSQGGNTEAFF.

V and J are TRBV9 and TRBJ2-2; TRBD2 agrees at 8 bases. The CDR3 covers 16 residues. CDR1 is SGDLS, CDR2 YYNGEE, per germline. Unmatched junction bases numbered 9, after V lost 4 bases and J lost 4 bases. CDR3 residues: CASSPPGTSATGELFF. CDR3 DNA sequence: TGTGCCAGCAGCCCCCCCGGGACTAGTGCCACCGGGGAGCTGTTTTTT.

This sequence joins TRBV29-1 and TRBJ2-7, with 11 bases aligning to TRBD1. The CDR3 runs to 13 residues. Trimming removed 7 bases from V and 4 bases from J; junction bases left unmatched: 6. Germline loops: CDR1 SQVTM, CDR2 ANQGSEA. CDR3 nucleotide sequence: TGCAGCGCCTGGACAGGGGGCACGTACGAGCAGTACTTC. Residues: CSAWTGGTYEQYF.

V usage is TRBV5-1 and J usage is TRBJ1-4; tentatively, D is TRBD1 (6 bases). The CDR3 is 15 residues long. CDR1 and CDR2 from the germline V gene are SGHRS and YFSETQ. Trimming took 0 bases from V and 8 from J, leaving 14 bases between them. The CDR3 loop reads CASSLGRTVGEKLFF. Written as DNA, the CDR3 is TGCGCCAGCAGCTTGGGGAGGACAGTGGGGGAAAAACTGTTTTTT.

The chain employs TRBV2 and TRBJ1-5; tentative D call: TRBD1 (5 bases). Between the trimmed V and J ends, which lost 4 bases and 11 bases, there was a span of 12 bases. There are 12 residues in the CDR3. Per the germline V gene, CDR1 is SNHLY and CDR2 is FYNNEI. CDR3: CASSGGGGAQHF. The CDR3, as DNA: TGTGCCAGCAGTGGAGGCGGGGGGGCCCAGCATTTT. Together with reference TRBV2 and TRBJ1-5, the CDR3 gives the full variable domain: EPEVTQTPSHQVTQMGQEVILRCVPISNHLYFYWYRQILGQKVEFLVSFYNNEISEKSEIFDDQFSVERPDGSNFTLKIRSTKLEDSAMYFCASSGGGGAQHFGDGTRLSIL.

The V gene is TRBV10-3, the J gene TRBJ2-5, with 7 nucleotides matching TRBD2. The germline V gene has CDR1 ENHRY and CDR2 SYGVKD. The CDR3 is made up of 14 amino acids. The junction had 2 bases not matched to a gene; V was cut back by 3 bases and J by 1 base. The CDR3 loop is CAISESGIQETQYF. DNA of the CDR3: TGTGCCATCAGTGAAAGCGGGATCCAAGAGACCCAGTACTTC.

This clonotype was seen more than once but under ten times. This rearrangement joins TRBV4-1 to TRBJ2-2; TRBD2 might be the D (5 bases). The CDR3 spans 15 residues. Germline CDR1 and CDR2: MGHRA and YSYEKL. Trimming stripped 4 bases from V and 1 base from J, with 10 bases between. Written as DNA, the CDR3 is TGCGCCAGCAGCCTCCGGGATAAGAACACCGGGGAGCTGTTTTTT. Protein sequence: CASSLRDKNTGELFF.

This clonotype has at least ten counts. This chain uses TRBV7-9 with TRBJ1-6; no firm D call. This CDR3 has 14 amino acids. Trimming removed 4 bases from V and 6 bases from J, with 10 bases in between. In germline, CDR1 is SEHNR, CDR2 FQNEAQ (reference sequence). CDR3 sequence reads: CASSYSRRNSPLHF. The DNA for the CDR3 is TGTGCCAGCAGCTATAGTCGTCGTAATTCACCCCTCCACTTT.

This clonotype was seen more than once but under ten times. This sequence joins TRBV6-5 and TRBJ1-6; TRBD1 is a possible D gene (5 bases). CDR1 and CDR2 (germline): MNHEY, SVGAGI. CDR3 length: 15 amino acids. The V end was cut by 6 bases, the J end by 5 bases, with 14 bases between. As DNA, the CDR3 is TGTGCCAGCAGAAAAAATCAGGGCAATAATTCACCCCTCCACTTT. Its translation: CASRKNQGNNSPLHF.

This chain uses TRBV7-9 with TRBJ1-1; unclear D gene. The CDR3 totals 15 residues. The germline V gene encodes CDR1 SEHNR and CDR2 FQNEAQ (reference sequence). The ends were cut back, 3 bases at V and 1 base at J, with 12 bases in the middle. Written as DNA, the CDR3 is TGTGCCAGCAGCTTGGACCCCCTGAGGAACACTGAAGCTTTCTTT. It codes for CASSLDPLRNTEAFF.

A note on this clonotype: One base away lies a much larger clone, so this may be a sequencing read error. The genes are TRBV29-1 and TRBJ2-5, with 11 bases lining up with TRBD1. Germline V gene data show CDR1 as SQVTM and CDR2 as ANQGSEA. V lost 1 base to trimming and J lost 7 bases; unmatched junction nucleotides: 5. The CDR3 is 14 residues long. CDR3 bases: TGCAGCGTTGAAGGGACAGGGGGCGGTGGGACCCAGTACTTC. This encodes CSVEGTGGGGTQYF.

This clonotype was seen a handful of times. The genes are TRBV7-2 and TRBJ1-2, with TRBD1 matching over 7 bases. Germline trimming cut 1 base from V and 8 bases from J; bases unmatched to any gene: 10. The CDR3 loop spans 15 amino acids. The germline gives CDR1 SGHTA, CDR2 FQGNSA. This chain's CDR3 is CASSLVGGRGGGYTF. The CDR3 DNA follows: TGTGCCAGCAGCTTAGTAGGGGGCAGGGGTGGAGGCTACACCTTC. Full variable domain (outside the CDR3, taken from reference TRBV7-2 and TRBJ1-2): GAGVSQSPSNKVTEKGKDVELRCDPISGHTALYWYRQSLGQGLEFLIYFQGNSAPDKSGLPSDRFSAERTGGSVSTLTIQRTQQEDSAVYLCASSLVGGRGGGYTFGSGTRLTVV.